A selection of T cell receptor beta chains follows, all from one sample in a study of T cell repertoires in cytomegalovirus infection. TCRdb passed the reads through MiXCR, listing each CDR3 protein once. Of 160,000 or so distinct CDR3 sequences detected, about 22% appear once; the ten largest clones hold about 25%. Antigen specificity for these receptors is unknown. This sample comprised CD8+ T cells from cultured PBMCs, obtained from culture after CMV antigen stimulation. Receptors originate from a human donor in good health (CMV status not recorded). Some clones in this sample may be carry-over from other donors' samples. Both conserved end residues are part of each CDR3. Fields, in order: J gene, clone size, V gene, D gene, CDR3 DNA, CDR3 protein. D genes are given only for firm matches. Size is omitted from some rows. Given values are once, few, many or a class for expanded clones.

J gene: TRBJ2-5; clone size: few; V gene: TRBV12-3/TRBV12-4; D gene: TRBD1; CDR3 DNA: TGTGCCAGCAGTTCGGACAGGGATGAGACCCAGTACTTC; CDR3 protein: CASSSDRDETQYF
J gene: TRBJ1-2; clone size: -; V gene: TRBV4-3; D gene: -; CDR3 DNA: TGCGCCAGCAGCCAAGGCAGAAACTATGGCTACACCTTC; CDR3 protein: CASSQGRNYGYTF
J gene: TRBJ2-3; clone size: few; V gene: TRBV7-8; D gene: -; CDR3 DNA: TGTGCCAGCAGCCCCAAGGACAGCCCGCGCACAGATACGCAGTATTTT; CDR3 protein: CASSPKDSPRTDTQYF
J gene: TRBJ1-5; clone size: -; V gene: TRBV12-3/TRBV12-4; D gene: -; CDR3 DNA: TGTGCCAGCAGTCTCGACAGTGCTGGTAGTCAGCCCCAGCATTTT; CDR3 protein: CASSLDSAGSQPQHF
J gene: TRBJ2-5; clone size: -; V gene: TRBV7-8; D gene: TRBD2; CDR3 DNA: TGTGCCAGCAGCCCAGAGGGGCTAGCGGGGGAGGAGACCCAGTACTTC; CDR3 protein: CASSPEGLAGEETQYF
J gene: TRBJ2-7; clone size: -; V gene: TRBV29-1; D gene: -; CDR3 DNA: TGCAGCGTCGAGGACATCAACTACGAGCAGTACTTC; CDR3 protein: CSVEDINYEQYF
J gene: TRBJ2-7; clone size: few; V gene: TRBV6-6; D gene: TRBD1; CDR3 DNA: TGTGCCAGCAGTGATGAGGGGACAGGTTCCTACGAGCAGTACTTC; CDR3 protein: CASSDEGTGSYEQYF
J gene: TRBJ2-3; clone size: many; V gene: TRBV7-2; D gene: -; CDR3 DNA: TGTGCCAGCAGCCCGTTAGGGGGTACAGATACGCAGTATTTT; CDR3 protein: CASSPLGGTDTQYF
J gene: TRBJ1-1; clone size: few; V gene: TRBV4-3; D gene: TRBD1; CDR3 DNA: TGCGCCAGCAGCCAAGACCCAGGACAGGGGGTCACTGAAGCTTTCTTT; CDR3 protein: CASSQDPGQGVTEAFF
J gene: TRBJ2-5; clone size: few; V gene: TRBV6-2/TRBV6-3; D gene: -; CDR3 DNA: TGTGCCAGCACGAATGGACCCCAAGAGACCCAGTACTTC; CDR3 protein: CASTNGPQETQYF
J gene: TRBJ2-7; clone size: -; V gene: TRBV7-2; D gene: TRBD1; CDR3 DNA: TGTGCCAGCAGCTTAGTAGGGACAGGTTCCTACGAGCAGTACTTC; CDR3 protein: CASSLVGTGSYEQYF
J gene: TRBJ2-4; clone size: -; V gene: TRBV28; D gene: -; CDR3 DNA: TGTGCCAGCAGTTTGTATCGGGGGTCGACCAAAAACATTCAGTACTTC; CDR3 protein: CASSLYRGSTKNIQYF
J gene: TRBJ2-2; clone size: -; V gene: TRBV7-7; D gene: -; CDR3 DNA: TGTGCTAGCAGCTCCTTGAGGGGGGGGGCCGGGGAGCTGTTTTTT; CDR3 protein: CASSSLRGGAGELFF
J gene: TRBJ2-1; clone size: -; V gene: TRBV7-2; D gene: -; CDR3 DNA: TGTGCCAGCAGCTATAGTCGTTCGGGGGATCAGCAGTTCTTC; CDR3 protein: CASSYSRSGDQQFF
J gene: TRBJ2-2; clone size: -; V gene: TRBV11-2; D gene: -; CDR3 DNA: TGTGCCAGCAGCTTATCAACCACCGGGGAGCTGTTTTTT; CDR3 protein: CASSLSTTGELFF
J gene: TRBJ1-3; clone size: few; V gene: TRBV2; D gene: -; CDR3 DNA: TGTGCCAGCAGTGAATCCGGATTGTCTGGAAACACCATATATTTT; CDR3 protein: CASSESGLSGNTIYF